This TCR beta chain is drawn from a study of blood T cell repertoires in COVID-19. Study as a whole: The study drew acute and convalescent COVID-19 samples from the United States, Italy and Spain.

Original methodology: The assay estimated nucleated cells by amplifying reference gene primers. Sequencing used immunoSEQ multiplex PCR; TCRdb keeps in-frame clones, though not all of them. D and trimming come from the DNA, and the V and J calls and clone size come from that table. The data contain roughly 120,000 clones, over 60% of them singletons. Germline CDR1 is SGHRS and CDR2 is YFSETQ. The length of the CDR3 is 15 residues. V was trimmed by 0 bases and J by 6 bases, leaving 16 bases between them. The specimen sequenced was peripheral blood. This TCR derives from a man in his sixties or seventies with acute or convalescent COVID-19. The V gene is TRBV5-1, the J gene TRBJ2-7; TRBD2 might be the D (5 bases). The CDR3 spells CASSLAGKDPSEQYF. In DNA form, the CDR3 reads TGCGCCAGCAGCTTGGCCGGGAAAGACCCTTCCGAGCAGTACTTC.